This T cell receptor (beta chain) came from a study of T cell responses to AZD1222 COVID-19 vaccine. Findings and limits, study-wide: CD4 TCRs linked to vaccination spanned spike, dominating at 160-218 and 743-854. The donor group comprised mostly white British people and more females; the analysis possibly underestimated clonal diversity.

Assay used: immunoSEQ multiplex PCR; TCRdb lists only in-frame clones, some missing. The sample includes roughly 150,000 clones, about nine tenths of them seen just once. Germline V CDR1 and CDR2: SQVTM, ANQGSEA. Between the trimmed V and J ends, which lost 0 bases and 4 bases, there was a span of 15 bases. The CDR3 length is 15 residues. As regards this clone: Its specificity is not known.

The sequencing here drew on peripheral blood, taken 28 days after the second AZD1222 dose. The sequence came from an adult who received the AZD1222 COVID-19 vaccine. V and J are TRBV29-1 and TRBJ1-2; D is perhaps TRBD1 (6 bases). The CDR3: CSVEDRATGGYGYTF. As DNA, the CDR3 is TGCAGCGTTGAAGATCGTGCGACAGGTGGCTATGGCTACACCTTC.